This TCR beta chain was sequenced for a study of blood T cell repertoires in COVID-19. Across the study: COVID-19 samples, acute and convalescent, were from the United States, Italy and Spain.

Under the authors' procedure: Counts of nucleated cells, estimated from reference gene primer amplification, were obtained. Data came from immunoSEQ multiplex PCR; TCRdb stores just in-frame clones and leaves some out. V and J calls and clone size follow that table, whereas D and trimming were derived from the DNA. The table shows around 220,000 clones, with nearly 90% occurring only once. From germline, CDR1 is LGHDT and CDR2 YNNKEL (reference sequence). The CDR3 is 16 amino acids. V lost 5 bases, J lost 4 bases, and 8 bases stayed unmatched. Each exposed participant met a COVID-19 case in the 2 weeks preceding study entry.

The origin of this receptor is a young man who had been exposed to COVID-19. Sequenced: PBMCs or T cells enriched from blood (not recorded which). The V gene is TRBV3-1 (or the pseudogene TRBV3-2), the J gene TRBJ2-1, with 10 bases identical to TRBD1. CDR3 protein: CASSNPGTGVYNEQFF. The CDR3 nucleotides read TGTGCCAGCAGCAATCCCGGGACAGGGGTTTACAATGAGCAGTTCTTC.